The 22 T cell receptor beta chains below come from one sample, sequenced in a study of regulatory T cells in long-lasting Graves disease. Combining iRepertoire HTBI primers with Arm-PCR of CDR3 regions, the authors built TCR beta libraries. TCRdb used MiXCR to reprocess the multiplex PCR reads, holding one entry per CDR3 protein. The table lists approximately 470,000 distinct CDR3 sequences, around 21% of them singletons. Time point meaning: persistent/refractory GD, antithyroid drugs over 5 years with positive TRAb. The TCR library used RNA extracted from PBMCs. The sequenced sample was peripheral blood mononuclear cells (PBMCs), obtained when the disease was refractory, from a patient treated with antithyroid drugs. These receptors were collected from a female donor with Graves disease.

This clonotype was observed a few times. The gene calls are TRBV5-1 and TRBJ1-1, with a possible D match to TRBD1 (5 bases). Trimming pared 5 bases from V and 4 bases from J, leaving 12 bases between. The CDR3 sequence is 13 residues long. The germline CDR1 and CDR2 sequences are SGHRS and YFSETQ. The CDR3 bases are TGCGCCAGCAGGGCTTGGGGGGGCACTGAAGCTTTCTTT. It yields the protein CASRAWGGTEAFF.

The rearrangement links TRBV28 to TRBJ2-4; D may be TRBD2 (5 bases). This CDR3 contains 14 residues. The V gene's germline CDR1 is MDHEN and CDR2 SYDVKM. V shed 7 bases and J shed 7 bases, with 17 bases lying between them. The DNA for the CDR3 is TGTGCCAGCACCTTAGCGACTCTTACGAACATTCAGTACTTC. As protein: CASTLATLTNIQYF. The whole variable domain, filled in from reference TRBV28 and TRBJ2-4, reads DVKVTQSSRYLVKRTGEKVFLECVQDMDHENMFWYRQDPGLGLRLIYFSYDVKMKEKGDIPEGYSVSREKKERFSLILESASTNQTSMYLCASTLATLTNIQYFGAGTRLSVL.

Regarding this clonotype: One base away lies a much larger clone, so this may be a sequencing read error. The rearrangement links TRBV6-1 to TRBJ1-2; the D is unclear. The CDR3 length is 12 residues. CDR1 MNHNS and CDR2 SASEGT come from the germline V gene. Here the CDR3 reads CASSGVNYAYTF. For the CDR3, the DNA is TGTGCCAGCAGTGGAGTAAACTATGCCTACACCTTC.

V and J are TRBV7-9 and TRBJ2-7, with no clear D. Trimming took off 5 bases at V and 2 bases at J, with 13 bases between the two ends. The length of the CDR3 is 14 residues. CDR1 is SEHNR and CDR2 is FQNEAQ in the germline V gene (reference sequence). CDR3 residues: CASSPGPPPYEQYF. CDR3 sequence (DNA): TGTGCCAGCAGCCCCGGACCCCCCCCCTACGAGCAGTACTTC.

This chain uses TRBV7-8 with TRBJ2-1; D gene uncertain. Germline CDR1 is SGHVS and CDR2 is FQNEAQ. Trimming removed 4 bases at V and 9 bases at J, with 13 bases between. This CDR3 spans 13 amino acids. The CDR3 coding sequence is TGTGCCAGCAGCTCCGCTGGTGCGTCTGAGCAGTTCTTC. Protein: CASSSAGASEQFF.

CDR3 region: CASSYPTGRGNIQYF. DNA for the CDR3: TGTGCCAGCAGTTACCCCACAGGGAGAGGGAACATTCAGTACTTC. The V and J genes are TRBV6-2 or TRBV6-3 and TRBJ2-4; TRBD1 might be the D (6 bases). The V end was cut by 2 bases, the J end by 7 bases, with 15 bases between. CDR3 length: 15 amino acids. Looked up from germline, CDR1 is MNHEY and CDR2 is SVGEGT.

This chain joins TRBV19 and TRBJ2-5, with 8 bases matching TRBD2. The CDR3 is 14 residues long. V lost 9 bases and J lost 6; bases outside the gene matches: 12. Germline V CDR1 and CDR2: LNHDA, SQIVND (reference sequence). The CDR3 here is CASSNRERGKTQYF. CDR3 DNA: TGTGCCAGCTCCAACAGGGAGCGGGGGAAGACCCAGTACTTC.

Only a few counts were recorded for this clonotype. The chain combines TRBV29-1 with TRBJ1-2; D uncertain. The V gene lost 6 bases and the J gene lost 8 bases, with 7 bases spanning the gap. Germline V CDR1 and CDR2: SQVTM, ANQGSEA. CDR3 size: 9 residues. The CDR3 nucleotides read TGCAGCGTGCCCGCCGGCTACACCTTC. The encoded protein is CSVPAGYTF.

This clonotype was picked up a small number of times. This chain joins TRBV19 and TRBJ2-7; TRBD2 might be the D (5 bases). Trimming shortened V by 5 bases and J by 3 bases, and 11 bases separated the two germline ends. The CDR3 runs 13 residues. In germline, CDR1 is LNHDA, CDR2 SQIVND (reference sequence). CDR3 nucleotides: TGTGCCAGTAGTCGGTCCCGGGACTACGAGCAGTACTTC. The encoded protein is CASSRSRDYEQYF. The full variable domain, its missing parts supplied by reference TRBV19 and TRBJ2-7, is DGGITQSPKYLFRKEGQNVTLSCEQNLNHDAMYWYRQDPGQGLRLIYYSQIVNDFQKGDIAEGYSVSREKKESFPLTVTSAQKNPTAFYLCASSRSRDYEQYFGPGTRLTVT.

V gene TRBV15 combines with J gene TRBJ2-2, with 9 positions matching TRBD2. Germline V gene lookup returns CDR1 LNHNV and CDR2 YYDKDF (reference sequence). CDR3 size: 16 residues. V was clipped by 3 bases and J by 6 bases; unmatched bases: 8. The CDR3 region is CATSSQPGTSPGELFF. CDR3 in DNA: TGTGCCACCAGCAGTCAACCCGGGACTAGCCCCGGGGAGCTGTTTTTT.

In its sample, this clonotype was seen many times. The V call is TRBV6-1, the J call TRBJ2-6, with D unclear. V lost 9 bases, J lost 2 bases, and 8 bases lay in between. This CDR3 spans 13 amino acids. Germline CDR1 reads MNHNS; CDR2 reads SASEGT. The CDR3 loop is CASQTAGANVLTF. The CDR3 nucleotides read TGTGCCAGTCAGACCGCTGGGGCCAACGTCCTGACTTTC.

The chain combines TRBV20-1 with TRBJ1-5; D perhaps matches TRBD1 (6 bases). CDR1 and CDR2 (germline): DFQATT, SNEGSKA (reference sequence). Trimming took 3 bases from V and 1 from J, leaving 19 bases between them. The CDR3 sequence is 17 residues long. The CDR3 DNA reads TGCAGTGCTAGTATGGGGGCAGGTGAGATAAGCAATCAGCCCCAGCATTTT. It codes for CSASMGAGEISNQPQHF.

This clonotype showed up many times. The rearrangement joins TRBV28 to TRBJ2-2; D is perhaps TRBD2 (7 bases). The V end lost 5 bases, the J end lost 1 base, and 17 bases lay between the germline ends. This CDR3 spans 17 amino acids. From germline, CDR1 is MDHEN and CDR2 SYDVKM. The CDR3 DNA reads TGTGCCAGCAGTCGCCCAGGACTAGGGGGGAACACCGGGGAGCTGTTTTTT. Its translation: CASSRPGLGGNTGELFF.

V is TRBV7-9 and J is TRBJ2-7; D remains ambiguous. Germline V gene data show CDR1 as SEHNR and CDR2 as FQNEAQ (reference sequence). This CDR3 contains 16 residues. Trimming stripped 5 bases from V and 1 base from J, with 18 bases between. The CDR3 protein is CASSVVMGIGSYEQYF. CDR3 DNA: TGTGCCAGCAGCGTAGTTATGGGCATTGGTTCCTACGAGCAGTACTTC.

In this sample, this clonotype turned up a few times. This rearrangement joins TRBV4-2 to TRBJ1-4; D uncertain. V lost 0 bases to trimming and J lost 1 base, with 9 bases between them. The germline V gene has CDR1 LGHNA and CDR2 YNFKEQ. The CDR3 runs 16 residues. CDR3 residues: CASSQDGTRTNEKLFF. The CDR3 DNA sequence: TGTGCCAGCAGCCAAGATGGAACAAGAACTAATGAAAAACTGTTTTTT.

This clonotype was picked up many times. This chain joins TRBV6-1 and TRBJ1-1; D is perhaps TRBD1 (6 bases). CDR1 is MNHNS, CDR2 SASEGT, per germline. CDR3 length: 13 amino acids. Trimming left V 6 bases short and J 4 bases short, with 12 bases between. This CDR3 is CASSWTVSTEAFF. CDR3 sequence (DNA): TGTGCCAGCAGCTGGACAGTGAGCACTGAAGCTTTCTTT.

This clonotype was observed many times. CDR3 sequence: CASSLLNSGANVLTF. Here the CDR3 DNA reads TGTGCCAGCAGTCTCCTCAACTCTGGGGCCAACGTCCTGACTTTC. This chain joins TRBV28 and TRBJ2-6; D ambiguous. V was pared by 5 bases and J by 0 bases, with 8 bases between. Germline CDR1 reads MDHEN; CDR2 reads SYDVKM. CDR3 size: 15 residues.

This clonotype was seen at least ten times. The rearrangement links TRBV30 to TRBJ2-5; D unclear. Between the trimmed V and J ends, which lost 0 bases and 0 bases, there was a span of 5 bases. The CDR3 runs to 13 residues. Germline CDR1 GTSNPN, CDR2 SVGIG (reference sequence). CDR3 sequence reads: CAWSVGYQETQYF. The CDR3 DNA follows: TGTGCCTGGAGTGTAGGATACCAAGAGACCCAGTACTTC. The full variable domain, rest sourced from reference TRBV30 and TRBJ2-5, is SQTIHQWPATLVQPVGSPLSLECTVEGTSNPNLYWYRQAAGRGLQLLFYSVGIGQISSEVPQNLSASRPQDRQFILSSKKLLLSDSGFYLCAWSVGYQETQYFGPGTRLLVL.

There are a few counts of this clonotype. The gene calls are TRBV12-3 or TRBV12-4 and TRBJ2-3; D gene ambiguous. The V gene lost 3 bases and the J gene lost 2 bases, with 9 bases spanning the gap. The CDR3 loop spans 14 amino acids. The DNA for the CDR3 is TGTGCCAGCAGTTTCTTGCCCCCCACAGATACGCAGTATTTT. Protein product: CASSFLPPTDTQYF.

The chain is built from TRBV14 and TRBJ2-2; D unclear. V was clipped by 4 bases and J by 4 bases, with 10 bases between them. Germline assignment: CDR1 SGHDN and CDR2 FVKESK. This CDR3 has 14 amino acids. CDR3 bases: TGTGCCAGCAGCCCACTGACAAGCACCGGGGAGCTGTTTTTT. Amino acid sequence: CASSPLTSTGELFF.

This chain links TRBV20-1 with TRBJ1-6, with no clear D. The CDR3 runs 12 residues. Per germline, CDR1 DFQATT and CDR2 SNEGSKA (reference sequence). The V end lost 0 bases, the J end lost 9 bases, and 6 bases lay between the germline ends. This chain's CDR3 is CSAREEASPLHF. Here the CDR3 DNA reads TGCAGTGCTAGAGAGGAGGCTTCACCCCTCCACTTT.

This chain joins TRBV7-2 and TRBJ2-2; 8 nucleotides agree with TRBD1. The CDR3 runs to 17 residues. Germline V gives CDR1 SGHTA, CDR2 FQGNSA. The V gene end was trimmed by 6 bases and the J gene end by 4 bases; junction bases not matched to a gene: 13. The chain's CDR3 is CASRPGAGGISTGELFF. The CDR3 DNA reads TGTGCCAGCAGGCCCGGGGCAGGGGGCATAAGCACCGGGGAGCTGTTTTTT.